The 10 T cell receptor beta chains below all came from one sample that was sequenced in a study of Ad26.COV2.S vaccination and SARS-CoV-2 variants. Measured with immunoSEQ multiplex PCR; TCRdb has only the in-frame clones, and not every one. Altogether under 550,000 clones are present, about nine tenths being singletons, with the ten largest covering 10% to 15%. Stated treatment: some 19 received Ad26.COV2.S at low or high dose, single or two shots; roughly five received placebo; per-sample allocation not given. Day 63 following the first vaccine or placebo injection was when the samples were taken. Sequencing used peripheral blood, obtained in a trial of Ad26.COV2.S vaccine versus placebo. These receptors all stem from a person between 18 and 65 years old who received the Ad26.COV2.S COVID-19 vaccine or a placebo.

The V call is TRBV11-3, the J call TRBJ2-2; either TRBD1 or TRBD2 may fit D (5 bases each). This CDR3 spans 13 amino acids. Germline lookup yields CDR1 SGHNT and CDR2 YENEEA. V was trimmed by 3 bases and J by 6 bases, leaving 8 bases between them. In DNA, the CDR3 is TGTGCCAGCAGCTTCACGGGACCCGGGGAGCTGTTTTTT. As protein: CASSFTGPGELFF. Together with reference TRBV11-3 and TRBJ2-2, the CDR3 gives the full variable domain: EAGVVQSPRYKIIEKKQPVAFWCNPISGHNTLYWYLQNLGQGPELLIRYENEEAVDDSQLPKDRFSAERLKGVDSTLKIQPAELGDSAVYLCASSFTGPGELFFGEGSRLTVL.

In its sample, this clone was seen a few times. V is TRBV19 and J is TRBJ1-1; D possibly corresponds to TRBD1 (5 bases). Germline CDR1 LNHDA, CDR2 SQIVND (reference sequence). The V and J ends lost 8 bases and 1 base respectively, with 14 bases between them. This CDR3 is built from 14 residues. CDR3 DNA sequence: TGTGCCAGTGATTGGGGGACGGAGAACACTGAAGCTTTCTTT. Its protein is CASDWGTENTEAFF.

V is TRBV19 and J is TRBJ1-1; 9 nucleotides line up with TRBD1. J gave up 6 bases and V 3 bases, and 26 bases lay outside the gene matches. CDR1 is LNHDA, CDR2 SQIVND, per germline (reference sequence). This CDR3 has 21 residues. The CDR3 coding sequence is TGTGCCAGTAGTATCCTTGTCCCTTTCGGGACAGGGAGGGGGAACGGGGCTGAAGCTTTCTTT. Residues: CASSILVPFGTGRGNGAEAFF.

The chain is built from TRBV19 and TRBJ2-1; 7 nucleotides match TRBD2. J gave up 6 bases and V 5 bases, and 10 bases lay outside the gene matches. CDR3 length: 15 residues. The germline gives CDR1 LNHDA, CDR2 SQIVND (reference sequence). CDR3 amino acids: CASSPQREDGNEQFF. In nucleotides, the CDR3 is TGTGCCAGTAGTCCCCAACGGGAGGACGGCAATGAGCAGTTCTTC.

The chain couples TRBV9 to TRBJ2-3, with 9 positions matching TRBD2. This CDR3 contains 15 residues. Trimming removed 0 bases from V and 11 bases from J; junction bases left unmatched: 10. In germline, CDR1 is SGDLS, CDR2 YYNGEE. The CDR3, as DNA: TGTGCCAGCAGCGTAGTGGCTAGCGGGGATGGTTGGCAGTATTTT. Protein sequence: CASSVVASGDGWQYF.

This clone was picked up a small number of times. The rearrangement joins TRBV7-6 to TRBJ2-7; D not resolved. The CDR3 consists of 14 residues. Trimming removed 1 base from V and 2 bases from J, with 9 bases in between. Germline V gives CDR1 SGHVS, CDR2 FNYEAQ. The CDR3 sequence is CASSLEAGPYEQYF. CDR3 in DNA: TGTGCCAGCAGCTTAGAGGCTGGGCCCTACGAGCAGTACTTC.

This rearrangement joins TRBV11-3 to TRBJ2-1; D might be TRBD2 (6 bases). CDR1 and CDR2 (germline): SGHNT, YENEEA. V lost 5 bases to trimming and J lost 7 bases, with 15 bases between them. CDR3 length: 14 amino acids. The CDR3 loop is CASSVSGPGNEQFF. The CDR3 bases are TGTGCCAGCAGCGTTAGCGGACCGGGGAATGAGCAGTTCTTC.

The chain couples TRBV6-6 to TRBJ1-5; D gene unclear. This CDR3 comprises 13 residues. With 5 bases removed from V and 4 bases from J, the gap between germline ends came to 9 bases. The germline CDR1 and CDR2 sequences are MNHNY and SVGAGI (reference sequence). The CDR3 bases are TGTGCCAGCAGTCTTACAGCAAATCAGCCCCAGCATTTT. Translating it yields CASSLTANQPQHF.

V and J are TRBV19 and TRBJ2-3; 7 nucleotides match TRBD1. Germline V gives CDR1 LNHDA, CDR2 SQIVND (reference sequence). The CDR3 has 17 residues. V was pared by 2 bases and J by 0 bases, with 8 bases of the junction left unmatched. The CDR3 spells CASSITRDSLSTDTQYF. Here the CDR3 DNA reads TGTGCCAGTAGTATAACCCGGGACAGCCTGAGCACAGATACGCAGTATTTT.

V gene TRBV28 combines with J gene TRBJ1-5; a possible D gene is TRBD1 (6 bases). Trimming pared 6 bases from V and 0 bases from J, leaving 15 bases between. This CDR3 region has 16 residues. CDR1 and CDR2 from the germline V gene are MDHEN and SYDVKM. The CDR3 DNA reads as TGTGCCAGCAGCAAGCTTCAGGGGACTAGCAATCAGCCCCAGCATTTT. This encodes CASSKLQGTSNQPQHF.